Sequencing of this TCR beta chain was carried out in a study of blood T cell repertoires in COVID-19. For the study at large: The United States, Italy and Spain supplied acute and convalescent COVID-19 samples. PBMCs, B-cell-depleted T cells, or T cells were the source of the cDNA or gDNA that made up the material.

Measured with immunoSEQ multiplex PCR; TCRdb has only the in-frame clones, and not every one. This repertoire shows approximately 37,000 clones, about 86% found once; its top ten account for approximately 19%. CDR1 is SNHLY and CDR2 is FYNNEI in the germline V gene. This CDR3 comprises 11 residues. V lost 10 bases to trimming and J lost 9 bases; unmatched junction nucleotides: 7. The origin of this receptor is a man aged 50 to 60 in a cohort sampled during active COVID-19. Input material: peripheral blood. The chain joins TRBV2 to TRBJ1-1; TRBD1 aligns across 8 bases. The CDR3 DNA sequence: TGTGCCACCCATCCCAGGGGGCAAGCTTTCTTT. As protein: CATHPRGQAFF. The variable domain in full, completed from reference TRBV2 and TRBJ1-1, reads EPEVTQTPSHQVTQMGQEVILRCVPISNHLYFYWYRQILGQKVEFLVSFYNNEISEKSEIFDDQFSVERPDGSNFTLKIRSTKLEDSAMYFCATHPRGQAFFGQGTRLTVV.